These 10 T cell receptor beta chains share one sample of origin, sequenced in a study of patients and donors after allogeneic stem cell transplantation. TCRdb re-analysed the RT-PCR reads in MiXCR, keeping a single row per CDR3 protein. In the table there are around 160,000 distinct CDR3 sequences, approximately 30% of which are singletons. Source material: blood, either unsorted or a sorted T cell fraction (not recorded which). Receptors originate from a human donor who was either an allogeneic HSCT recipient or a stem cell or donor lymphocyte infusion donor (not recorded which). It is not recorded whose cells these are; they may come from a transplant donor.

The V and J genes are TRBV6-5 and TRBJ2-3; D is unclear. The V end was cut by 4 bases, the J end by 6 bases, with 11 bases between. The CDR3 totals 13 residues. The germline CDR1 and CDR2 sequences are MNHEY and SVGAGI. The CDR3 sequence: CASSSREVDTQYF. In DNA, the CDR3 is TGTGCCAGCAGTTCCCGCGAGGTTGATACGCAGTATTTT.

This clonotype was picked up many times. The rearrangement links TRBV12-3 or TRBV12-4 to TRBJ1-5; D unresolved. CDR3 length: 17 amino acids. Between the trimmed V and J ends, which lost 3 bases and 2 bases, there was a span of 17 bases. CDR3 region: CASSFRADPYRNQPQHF. For the CDR3, the DNA is TGTGCCAGCAGTTTTAGGGCAGACCCCTATCGCAATCAGCCCCAGCATTTT.

The chain is built from TRBV18 and TRBJ1-5; D remains ambiguous. Trimming stripped 1 base from V and 6 bases from J, with 13 bases between. CDR3 length: 15 residues. Germline lookup yields CDR1 KGHSH and CDR2 LQKENI. The chain's CDR3 is CASSPQDGMVQPQHF. Written as DNA, the CDR3 is TGTGCCAGCTCACCACAGGACGGCATGGTTCAGCCCCAGCATTTT.

V and J are TRBV9 and TRBJ2-1; TRBD2 aligns across 10 bases. Germline V gene data show CDR1 as SGDLS and CDR2 as YYNGEE. The length of the CDR3 is 18 residues. The V and J ends lost 3 bases and 3 bases, in that order; junction bases with no gene match: 12. CDR3 sequence: CASSEPSGRHYDYNEQFF. Written as DNA, the CDR3 is TGTGCCAGCAGCGAGCCTAGCGGGAGACACTACGACTACAATGAGCAGTTCTTC.

This clonotype was counted many times. V gene TRBV3-1 combines with J gene TRBJ1-4; D not certain. Trimming shortened V by 2 bases and J by 5 bases, and 12 bases separated the two germline ends. This CDR3 contains 15 residues. Germline CDR1 reads LGHDT; CDR2 reads YNNKEL (reference sequence). This CDR3 reads CASSQRLHSNEKLFF. CDR3 DNA sequence: TGTGCCAGCAGCCAAAGGCTACATTCAAATGAAAAACTGTTTTTT. Supplemented by reference TRBV3-1 and TRBJ1-4, the full variable domain reads DTAVSQTPKYLVTQMGNDKSIKCEQNLGHDTMYWYKQDSKKFLKIMFSYNNKELIINETVPNRFSPKSPDKAHLNLHINSLELGDSAVYFCASSQRLHSNEKLFFGSGTQLSVL.

This clonotype was counted between two and nine times. The rearrangement links TRBV7-2 to TRBJ1-1; the D gene is possibly TRBD1 (5 bases). This CDR3 has 14 residues. Germline values: CDR1 SGHTA, CDR2 FQGNSA. V was cut by 3 bases and J by 10 bases, with 18 bases left in between. The CDR3 is CASSLGGPRPRAFF. The DNA for the CDR3 is TGTGCCAGCAGCTTGGGGGGACCACGCCCACGAGCTTTCTTT.

This clonotype was counted between two and nine times. The chain recombines TRBV19 with TRBJ1-2; no clear D. Trimming pared 5 bases from V and 8 bases from J, leaving 12 bases between. The CDR3 has 12 residues. Germline V CDR1 and CDR2: LNHDA, SQIVND (reference sequence). The CDR3 is CASSLTFQGYTF. CDR3 coding DNA: TGTGCCAGTAGTCTTACCTTCCAGGGCTACACCTTC. Filled out from reference TRBV19 and TRBJ1-2, the complete variable domain reads DGGITQSPKYLFRKEGQNVTLSCEQNLNHDAMYWYRQDPGQGLRLIYYSQIVNDFQKGDIAEGYSVSREKKESFPLTVTSAQKNPTAFYLCASSLTFQGYTFGSGTRLTVV.

This clonotype turned up a few times. The J gene is TRBJ1-6, the V gene TRBV27, with 8 bases fitting TRBD1. The CDR3 totals 14 residues. CDR1 and CDR2 (germline): MNHEY, SMNVEV (reference sequence). After removal of 2 bases from V and 7 bases from J, the junction contained 1 base not matched to a gene. The CDR3 region is CASSLTGGNSPLHF. CDR3 DNA: TGTGCCAGCAGTTTAACAGGGGGGAATTCACCCCTCCACTTT.

V usage is TRBV7-2 and J usage is TRBJ2-1; possibly TRBD2 for D (6 bases). The CDR3 sequence is 13 residues long. The germline V and J ends were trimmed by 4 bases and 7 bases, with 11 bases remaining between them. Germline CDR1 SGHTA, CDR2 FQGNSA. Written as DNA, the CDR3 is TGTGCCAGCAGCTCCATGGAGGGGAATGAGCAGTTCTTC. Encoded protein: CASSSMEGNEQFF.

Notes on this clonotype: Germline and junction disagree at one end, which may indicate a read error. The rearrangement joins TRBV28 to TRBJ2-7; 12 bases agree with TRBD1. CDR1 and CDR2 from the germline V gene are MDHEN and SYDVKM. The CDR3 spans 14 residues. CDR3 sequence: CASSLMGGQGASDF. DNA of the CDR3: TGTGCCAGCAGCCTCATGGGGGGACAGGGGGCATCTGACTTC.